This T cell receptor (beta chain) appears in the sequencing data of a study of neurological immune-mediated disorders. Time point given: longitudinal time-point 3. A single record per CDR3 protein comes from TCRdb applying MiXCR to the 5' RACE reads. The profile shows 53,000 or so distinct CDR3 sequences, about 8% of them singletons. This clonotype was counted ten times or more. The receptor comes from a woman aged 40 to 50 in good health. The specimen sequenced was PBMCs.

In nucleotides, the CDR3 is TGTGCCAGCAGCGTAGGGGTGATCCGGGACAATGAGCAGTTCTTC. It encodes CASSVGVIRDNEQFF. The rearrangement links TRBV9 to TRBJ2-1; D is uncertain. The ends were cut back, 0 bases at V and 5 bases at J, with 12 bases in the middle. From germline, CDR1 is SGDLS and CDR2 YYNGEE. This CDR3 has 15 amino acids.